This entry lists 29 T cell receptor beta chains sequenced from one sample in a study of cytomegalovirus exposure and HLA in healthy donors. Both 60 Vbeta primers and 13 Jbeta primers went into the PCR. Using immunoSEQ multiplex PCR, the repertoire was profiled, and TCRdb retains in-frame clones only, with some absent. The sample records some 84,000 clones, roughly 80% being singletons. Sequencing used PBMCs. The receptor set was obtained from a boy between 10 and 17 years old in good health and CMV-seronegative.

The chain has TRBV19 and TRBJ2-5; 9 bases map to TRBD2. The trim removed 5 bases at V and 5 bases at J, leaving 6 bases unmatched. The CDR3 spans 14 residues. Germline CDR1 is LNHDA and CDR2 is SQIVND (reference sequence). The CDR3: CASSYSGGAETQYF. The CDR3 bases are TGTGCCAGTAGTTATAGCGGGGGAGCGGAGACCCAGTACTTC.

The rearrangement joins TRBV13 to TRBJ1-4; 7 bases are a match to TRBD1. V lost 5 bases to trimming and J lost 5 bases; unmatched junction nucleotides: 8. This CDR3 has 15 residues. The germline gives CDR1 PRHDT, CDR2 FYEKMQ (reference sequence). The CDR3 region is CASSLRTGGNEKLFF. The CDR3 nucleotides are TGTGCCAGCAGCCTAAGGACAGGAGGAAATGAAAAACTGTTTTTT.

The chain joins TRBV6-1 to TRBJ2-7, with a weak D call TRBD2 (5 bases). The germline V gene has CDR1 MNHNS and CDR2 SASEGT. V shed 6 bases and J shed 0 bases, with 9 bases lying between them. CDR3 length equals 13 residues. The CDR3 here is CASREGSSYEQYF. The CDR3 nucleotides read TGTGCCAGCAGAGAGGGAAGCTCCTACGAGCAGTACTTC.

The chain has TRBV6-5 and TRBJ2-5, with D possibly TRBD1 on 5 matching bases. The CDR3 is made up of 14 amino acids. With 6 bases removed from V and 3 bases from J, the gap between germline ends came to 14 bases. Germline values: CDR1 MNHEY, CDR2 SVGAGI. The CDR3 nucleotides read TGTGCCAGCAGCCTTGTGGGGCGCGAAGAGACCCAGTACTTC. Translating it yields CASSLVGREETQYF.

In the case of this clone: This same CDR3 is encoded by further DNA sequences in the sample. The V call is TRBV5-1, the J call TRBJ1-2; weak D call: TRBD1 (5 bases). V shed 0 bases and J shed 1 base, with 7 bases lying between them. The CDR3 has 14 amino acids. Germline lookup yields CDR1 SGHRS and CDR2 YFSETQ. CDR3 nucleotide sequence: TGCGCCAGCAGCTTGGGCCAGGGTAACTATGGCTACACCTTC. Translated: CASSLGQGNYGYTF.

The rearrangement joins TRBV27 to TRBJ2-3, with 9 nucleotides matching TRBD2. The germline V gene encodes CDR1 MNHEY and CDR2 SMNVEV (reference sequence). This CDR3 is 14 amino acids long. V lost 8 bases to trimming and J lost 5 bases; unmatched junction nucleotides: 8. CDR3 amino acids: CASSRLAEIDTQYF. Written as DNA, the CDR3 is TGTGCCAGCTCCCGACTAGCGGAGATAGATACGCAGTATTTT.

This rearrangement joins TRBV4-2 to TRBJ2-7; 8 bases agree with TRBD2. Germline assignment: CDR1 LGHNA and CDR2 YNFKEQ. This CDR3 spans 15 amino acids. Trimming took 1 base from V and 3 from J; bases not matched to a gene: 5. The CDR3 sequence is CASSQVAAGDYEQYF. The CDR3 DNA follows: TGTGCCAGCAGCCAAGTGGCAGCGGGAGACTACGAGCAGTACTTC.

Only a few counts were recorded for this clone. V gene TRBV11-2 combines with J gene TRBJ2-7; 10 nucleotides line up with TRBD2. The V and J ends lost 5 bases and 0 bases, in that order; junction bases with no gene match: 13. The CDR3 is 18 amino acids. The germline V gene encodes CDR1 SGHAT and CDR2 FQNNGV. The CDR3 DNA reads TGTGCCAGCAGCCCCTTGCTAGAAGCGGGAGGGGTCTCCTACGAGCAGTACTTC. It is translated as CASSPLLEAGGVSYEQYF. Full variable domain (missing parts from reference TRBV11-2 and TRBJ2-7): EAGVAQSPRYKIIEKRQSVAFWCNPISGHATLYWYQQILGQGPKLLIQFQNNGVVDDSQLPKDRFSAERLKGVDSTLKIQPAKLEDSAVYLCASSPLLEAGGVSYEQYFGPGTRLTVT.

V gene TRBV7-9 combines with J gene TRBJ2-7; D gene uncertain. Trimming pared 0 bases from V and 0 bases from J, leaving 6 bases between. This CDR3 comprises 14 residues. Per the germline V gene, CDR1 is SEHNR and CDR2 is FQNEAQ (reference sequence). In nucleotides, the CDR3 is TGTGCCAGCAGCTTAGCTTTGAGCTCCTACGAGCAGTACTTC. Its protein product is CASSLALSSYEQYF.

This clone was counted between two and nine times. J is TRBJ2-5 and V is TRBV1; the table's D call of TRBD2 was not tested on the DNA. TRBV1 has pseudogene status. The CDR3 length is 18 residues. As DNA, the CDR3 is TGCACCAGCAGCCATCCACGCCCCGGGAGGGCCGTTGGGGAGACCCAGTACTTC. This gives the protein CTSSHPRPGRAVGETQYF.

The chain couples TRBV25-1 to TRBJ1-4; the D gene is possibly TRBD1 (5 bases). CDR1 and CDR2 from the germline V gene are MGHDK and SYGVNS. The CDR3 spans 14 residues. V lost 1 base, J lost 8 bases, and 11 bases lay in between. This CDR3 is CASSESGVTEKLFF. The CDR3 region has the DNA TGTGCCAGCAGTGAATCGGGGGTGACCGAAAAACTGTTTTTT.

The gene calls are TRBV7-2 and TRBJ2-7, with TRBD1 identical over 8 bases. The length of the CDR3 is 16 residues. J was trimmed by 2 bases and V by 1 base; bases with no gene match: 7. The germline V gene has CDR1 SGHTA and CDR2 FQGNSA. The CDR3 protein is CASSLGKSGQAYEQYF. The DNA of the CDR3 is TGTGCCAGCAGCTTAGGCAAATCGGGACAGGCCTACGAGCAGTACTTC.

The V gene is TRBV14, the J gene TRBJ2-1; D might be TRBD1 (5 bases). CDR3 length: 15 residues. V lost 0 bases and J 3 bases, leaving 9 bases between the germline ends. Germline V gene lookup returns CDR1 SGHDN and CDR2 FVKESK. The CDR3 is CASSQEDRGYNEQFF. CDR3 coding DNA: TGTGCCAGCAGCCAAGAGGATAGGGGCTACAATGAGCAGTTCTTC.

This rearrangement joins TRBV11-2 to TRBJ2-2, with 7 bases fitting TRBD1. The germline V gene encodes CDR1 SGHAT and CDR2 FQNNGV. The CDR3 sequence is 16 residues long. Trimming removed 6 bases from V and 5 bases from J; junction bases left unmatched: 12. CDR3 in amino acids: CASRPTEGRGTGELFF. The CDR3 region has the DNA TGTGCCAGCAGACCGACAGAGGGCAGGGGGACCGGGGAGCTGTTTTTT.

This clone was seen a handful of times. The chain is built from TRBV19 and TRBJ1-5; D remains unclear. CDR1 is LNHDA, CDR2 SQIVND, per germline (reference sequence). The CDR3 runs 13 residues. With 5 bases removed from V and 6 bases from J, the gap between germline ends came to 11 bases. The CDR3 nucleotides are TGTGCCAGTAGTGTCCCGCTCAGTCAGCCCCAGCATTTT. Translating it yields CASSVPLSQPQHF.

This clone was seen a few times. This rearrangement joins TRBV5-5 to TRBJ2-7, with a weak D call TRBD1 (6 bases). CDR1 and CDR2 (germline): SGHKS, YYEKEE (reference sequence). The CDR3 runs to 13 residues. V lost 2 bases and J lost 1, with 7 bases in between. CDR3 DNA sequence: TGTGCCAGCAGCTTCCAGGGGTCCTACGAGCAGTACTTC. Its translation is CASSFQGSYEQYF.

CDR3 residues: CASSTPGTGGVYGYTF. The CDR3 DNA is TGTGCCAGCAGCACCCCCGGGACAGGGGGCGTCTATGGCTACACCTTC. This chain joins TRBV5-4 and TRBJ1-2; 12 bases align to TRBD1. V gave up 4 bases and J gave up 4 bases; unmatched junction bases: 8. Germline-derived CDR1 and CDR2 are SGHNT and YYREEE (reference sequence). The CDR3 has 16 residues.

CDR3 sequence reads: CASSQDEQHGTDTQYF. CDR3 in DNA: TGCGCCAGCAGCCAAGATGAACAGCACGGCACAGATACGCAGTATTTT. The chain uses TRBV4-3 and TRBJ2-3, with no clear D. Germline V gene sequence: CDR1 LGHNA, CDR2 YSLEER. This CDR3 has 16 amino acids. The germline V and J ends were trimmed by 0 bases and 1 base, with 11 bases remaining between them.

The CDR3, as DNA: TGTGCCAGCAGCTGGACAGGGGACTCCTACAATGAGCAGTTCTTC. Translated, it gives CASSWTGDSYNEQFF. The chain combines TRBV7-9 with TRBJ2-1; 9 bases line up with TRBD1. V lost 4 bases to trimming and J lost 0 bases; unmatched junction nucleotides: 1. From germline, CDR1 is SEHNR and CDR2 FQNEAQ (reference sequence). The CDR3 spans 15 residues.

V usage is TRBV15 and J usage is TRBJ1-2; D uncertain. Germline values: CDR1 LNHNV, CDR2 YYDKDF (reference sequence). This CDR3 has 14 amino acids. V lost 0 bases to trimming and J lost 6 bases, with 11 bases between them. The CDR3 region has the DNA TGTGCCACCAGCAGAGATGAGGGAGTCGATGGCTACACCTTC. Residues: CATSRDEGVDGYTF.

The V and J genes are TRBV7-9 and TRBJ1-1; D might be TRBD1 (5 bases). Trimming pared 1 base from V and 3 bases from J, leaving 9 bases between. The CDR3 length is 14 residues. In germline, CDR1 is SEHNR, CDR2 FQNEAQ (reference sequence). The CDR3, as DNA: TGTGCCAGCAGCTTAGAGGGGTTCGACACTGAAGCTTTCTTT. Translating it yields CASSLEGFDTEAFF.

This chain connects TRBV10-3 to TRBJ1-5; 7 bases align to TRBD1. The CDR3 extends over 14 amino acids. The germline gives CDR1 ENHRY, CDR2 SYGVKD. V was pared by 10 bases and J by 4 bases, with 10 bases of the junction left unmatched. CDR3 nucleotides: TGTGCCACCCGATTAACAGGGGTAAATCAGCCCCAGCATTTT. It is translated as CATRLTGVNQPQHF.

The chain has TRBV18 and TRBJ2-7; perhaps TRBD2 as D (5 bases). This CDR3 is 14 amino acids long. Between the trimmed V and J ends, which lost 1 base and 4 bases, there was a span of 11 bases. Germline loops: CDR1 KGHSH, CDR2 LQKENI. The CDR3 sequence: CASSPLWTLYEQYF. The CDR3 bases are TGTGCCAGCTCACCACTCTGGACTCTTTACGAGCAGTACTTC.

This clone was detected only a few times. This chain connects TRBV6-6 to TRBJ1-1; possibly TRBD1 for D (6 bases). V gave up 6 bases and J gave up 2 bases, with 13 bases separating them. The CDR3 runs 14 residues. CDR1 is MNHNY and CDR2 is SVGAGI in the germline V gene (reference sequence). The CDR3 coding sequence is TGTGCCAGCAGCGACACAGGGAGTAACACTGAAGCTTTCTTT. It codes for CASSDTGSNTEAFF.

As for this clone: The junction does not match germline at one end; this may be a read error. This rearrangement joins TRBV4-1 to TRBJ2-1, with unresolved D. The CDR3 has 13 residues. Germline V lookup: CDR1 MGHRA, CDR2 YSYEKL. CDR3 DNA: TGCGCCAGCAGTCAAGATATATTCTATGAGCAGTTCTTC. This encodes CASSQDIFYEQFF.

The rearrangement uses TRBV4-1 and TRBJ2-2; D is ambiguous. Germline CDR1 reads MGHRA; CDR2 reads YSYEKL. The CDR3 spans 16 residues. V lost 0 bases and J 1 base, leaving 9 bases between the germline ends. The CDR3: CASSQDVSENTGELFF. The CDR3, as DNA: TGCGCCAGCAGCCAAGACGTAAGCGAGAACACCGGGGAGCTGTTTTTT.

The V gene is TRBV4-1, the J gene TRBJ2-1; 12 nucleotides align to TRBD2. From germline, CDR1 is MGHRA and CDR2 YSYEKL. The trim removed 1 base at V and 7 bases at J, leaving 5 bases unmatched. The CDR3 consists of 16 residues. The CDR3 nucleotides read TGCGCCAGCAGCCAAGCGCTAGCGGGAGGGTATAATGAGCAGTTCTTC. The encoded protein is CASSQALAGGYNEQFF.

The J gene is TRBJ2-4, the V gene TRBV4-3; 9 bases align to TRBD1. CDR1 is LGHNA, CDR2 YSLEER, per germline. The CDR3 runs 17 residues. V was pared by 1 base and J by 9 bases, with 13 bases of the junction left unmatched. CDR3 protein: CASSQAPPGQGWAIQYF. CDR3 DNA sequence: TGCGCCAGCAGCCAAGCCCCCCCAGGACAGGGGTGGGCCATTCAGTACTTC.

In this sample, this clone turned up a few times. This rearrangement joins TRBV7-9 to TRBJ2-7; D is possibly TRBD1 (5 bases). CDR1 is SEHNR and CDR2 is FQNEAQ in the germline V gene (reference sequence). The CDR3 length is 12 residues. Trimming took 5 bases from V and 5 from J, leaving 10 bases between them. CDR3 residues: CASSQAGHEQYF. For the CDR3, the DNA is TGTGCCAGCAGCCAGGCAGGGCACGAGCAGTACTTC.